The present T cell receptor (beta chain) was sequenced within a study of blood T cell repertoires in COVID-19. Study-level background: Samples representing acute and convalescent COVID-19 were sourced from the United States, Italy and Spain. The cDNA or gDNA used as material had been derived from T cells, B-cell-depleted T cells, or PBMCs.

The CDR3 length is 15 residues. CDR1 LNHDA and CDR2 SQIVND come from the germline V gene (reference sequence). V lost 1 base, J lost 5 bases, and 7 bases stayed unmatched. As originally analysed: Reference gene primer amplification gave nucleated cell count estimates. Assay: immunoSEQ multiplex PCR; the TCRdb copy retains only in-frame clones and omits some. The V and J calls and the clone size are those of that table, but D and trimming were determined from the DNA. The data show 60,000 to 85,000 clones, roughly 80% seen once. Material: peripheral blood. This chain connects TRBV19 to TRBJ1-1; 7 nucleotides align to TRBD1. The source is a man between 65 and 85 years old who had recovered from COVID-19. The CDR3 DNA reads TGTGCCAGTAGTATAGGGCATAGACAGGGTACTGAAGCTTTCTTT. Translated, it gives CASSIGHRQGTEAFF. Complete variable domain (other parts from reference TRBV19 and TRBJ1-1): DGGITQSPKYLFRKEGQNVTLSCEQNLNHDAMYWYRQDPGQGLRLIYYSQIVNDFQKGDIAEGYSVSREKKESFPLTVTSAQKNPTAFYLCASSIGHRQGTEAFFGQGTRLTVV.